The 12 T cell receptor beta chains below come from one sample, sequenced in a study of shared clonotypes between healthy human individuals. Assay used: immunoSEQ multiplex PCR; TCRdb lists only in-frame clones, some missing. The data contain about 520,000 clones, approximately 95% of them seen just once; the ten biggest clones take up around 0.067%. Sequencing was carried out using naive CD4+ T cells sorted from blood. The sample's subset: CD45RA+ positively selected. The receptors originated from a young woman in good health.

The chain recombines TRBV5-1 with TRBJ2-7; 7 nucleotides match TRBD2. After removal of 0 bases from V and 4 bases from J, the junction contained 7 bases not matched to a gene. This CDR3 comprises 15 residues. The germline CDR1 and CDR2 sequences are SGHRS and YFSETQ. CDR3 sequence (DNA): TGCGCCAGCAGCTTGGGCGGGGGTGTCTTGTACGAGCAGTACTTC. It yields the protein CASSLGGGVLYEQYF.

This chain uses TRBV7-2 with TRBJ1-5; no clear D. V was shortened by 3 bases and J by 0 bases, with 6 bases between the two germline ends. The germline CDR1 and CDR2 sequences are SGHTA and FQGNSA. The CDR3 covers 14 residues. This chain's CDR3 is CASSFIDSNQPQHF. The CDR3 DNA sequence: TGTGCCAGCAGCTTTATCGATAGCAATCAGCCCCAGCATTTT.

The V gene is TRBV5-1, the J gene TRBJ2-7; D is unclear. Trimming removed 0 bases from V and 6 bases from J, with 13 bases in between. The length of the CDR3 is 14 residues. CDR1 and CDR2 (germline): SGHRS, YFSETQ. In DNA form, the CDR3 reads TGCGCCAGCAGCTTGGAGGGCAGAGACTTCGAGCAGTACTTC. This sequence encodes CASSLEGRDFEQYF.

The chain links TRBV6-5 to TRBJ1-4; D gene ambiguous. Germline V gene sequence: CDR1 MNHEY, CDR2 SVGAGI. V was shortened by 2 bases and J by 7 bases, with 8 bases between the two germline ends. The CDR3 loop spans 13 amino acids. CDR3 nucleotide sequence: TGTGCCAGCAGTTACAATCTCGGTGAAAAACTGTTTTTT. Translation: CASSYNLGEKLFF.

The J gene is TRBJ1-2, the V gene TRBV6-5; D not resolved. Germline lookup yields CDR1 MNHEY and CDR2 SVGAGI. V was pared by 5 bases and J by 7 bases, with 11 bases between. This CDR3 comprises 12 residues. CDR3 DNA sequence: TGTGCCAGCAGTGCTGTTAAGAGTGGCTACACCTTC. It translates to CASSAVKSGYTF.

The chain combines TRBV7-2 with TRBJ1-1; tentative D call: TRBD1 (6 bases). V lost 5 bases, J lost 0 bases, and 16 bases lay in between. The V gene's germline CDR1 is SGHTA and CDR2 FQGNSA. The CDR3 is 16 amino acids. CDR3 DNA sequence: TGTGCCAGCAGCCTCACAGGGTCAGGGTTGAACACTGAAGCTTTCTTT. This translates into CASSLTGSGLNTEAFF.

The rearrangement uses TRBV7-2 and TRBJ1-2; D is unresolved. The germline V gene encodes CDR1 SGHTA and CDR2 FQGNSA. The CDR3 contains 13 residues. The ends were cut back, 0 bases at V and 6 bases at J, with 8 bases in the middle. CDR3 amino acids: CASSLAFWDGYTF. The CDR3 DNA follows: TGTGCCAGCAGCTTAGCGTTCTGGGATGGCTACACCTTC. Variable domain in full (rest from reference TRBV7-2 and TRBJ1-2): GAGVSQSPSNKVTEKGKDVELRCDPISGHTALYWYRQSLGQGLEFLIYFQGNSAPDKSGLPSDRFSAERTGGSVSTLTIQRTQQEDSAVYLCASSLAFWDGYTFGSGTRLTVV.

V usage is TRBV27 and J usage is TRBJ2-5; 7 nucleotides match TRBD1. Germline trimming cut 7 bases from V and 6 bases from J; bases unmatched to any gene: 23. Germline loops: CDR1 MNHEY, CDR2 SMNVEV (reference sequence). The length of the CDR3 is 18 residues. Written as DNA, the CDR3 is TGTGCCAGCAAGAGGGCGACCGTGACAGGGATAACTGTACAGACCCAGTACTTC. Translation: CASKRATVTGITVQTQYF.

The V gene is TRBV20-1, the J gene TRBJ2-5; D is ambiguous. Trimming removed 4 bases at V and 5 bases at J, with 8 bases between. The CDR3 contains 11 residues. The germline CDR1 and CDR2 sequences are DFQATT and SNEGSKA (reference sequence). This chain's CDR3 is CSAKLRETQYF. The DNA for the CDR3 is TGCAGTGCTAAGTTAAGGGAGACCCAGTACTTC.

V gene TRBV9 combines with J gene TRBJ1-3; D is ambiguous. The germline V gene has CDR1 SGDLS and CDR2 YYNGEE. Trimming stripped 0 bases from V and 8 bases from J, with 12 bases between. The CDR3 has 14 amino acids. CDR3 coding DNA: TGTGCCAGCAGCGTAGTTGCAGCAGCCGACACCATATATTTT. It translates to CASSVVAAADTIYF.

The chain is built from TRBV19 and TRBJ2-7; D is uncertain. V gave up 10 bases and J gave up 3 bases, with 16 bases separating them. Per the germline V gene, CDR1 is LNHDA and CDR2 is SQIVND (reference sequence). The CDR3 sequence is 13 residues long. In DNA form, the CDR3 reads TGTGCCACCGACGACGCCTGGCACTACGAGCAGTACTTC. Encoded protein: CATDDAWHYEQYF.

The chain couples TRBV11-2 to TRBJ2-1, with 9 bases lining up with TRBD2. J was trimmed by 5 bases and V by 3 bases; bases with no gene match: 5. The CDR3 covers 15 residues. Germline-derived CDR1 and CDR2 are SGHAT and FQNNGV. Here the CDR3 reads CASSLGGGVNNEQFF. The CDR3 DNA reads TGTGCCAGCAGCTTGGGCGGGGGGGTAAACAATGAGCAGTTCTTC.